Below are 2 T cell receptor beta chains sequenced from a single sample in a study of blood T cell repertoires in COVID-19. The table came from immunoSEQ multiplex PCR; TCRdb's copy has only in-frame clones and leaves some out. The sample has some 490,000 clones, around 85% seen once. The sequencing input was PBMCs or T cells enriched from blood (not recorded which). These receptors were collected from an older woman who had recovered from COVID-19.

This rearrangement joins TRBV28 to TRBJ1-6, with 7 positions matching TRBD1. Germline V gives CDR1 MDHEN, CDR2 SYDVKM. The CDR3 spans 15 residues. With V trimmed by 6 bases and J by 9 bases, 11 bases remained unmatched. The CDR3 sequence: CASSPSRGLGSPLHF. The CDR3 region has the DNA TGTGCCAGCAGCCCATCCAGGGGGTTGGGTTCACCCCTCCACTTT.

This clone is a singleton in its sample. The chain is built from TRBV11-2 and TRBJ1-4; D is undetermined. Germline values: CDR1 SGHAT, CDR2 FQNNGV. V dropped 4 bases and J dropped 4 bases, with 10 bases sitting between them. The CDR3 is 14 amino acids. The CDR3 DNA reads TGTGCCAGCAGCTCCAACAGCTATAATGAAAAACTGTTTTTT. It encodes CASSSNSYNEKLFF. Full variable domain (remainder filled in from reference TRBV11-2 and TRBJ1-4): EAGVAQSPRYKIIEKRQSVAFWCNPISGHATLYWYQQILGQGPKLLIQFQNNGVVDDSQLPKDRFSAERLKGVDSTLKIQPAKLEDSAVYLCASSSNSYNEKLFFGSGTQLSVL.